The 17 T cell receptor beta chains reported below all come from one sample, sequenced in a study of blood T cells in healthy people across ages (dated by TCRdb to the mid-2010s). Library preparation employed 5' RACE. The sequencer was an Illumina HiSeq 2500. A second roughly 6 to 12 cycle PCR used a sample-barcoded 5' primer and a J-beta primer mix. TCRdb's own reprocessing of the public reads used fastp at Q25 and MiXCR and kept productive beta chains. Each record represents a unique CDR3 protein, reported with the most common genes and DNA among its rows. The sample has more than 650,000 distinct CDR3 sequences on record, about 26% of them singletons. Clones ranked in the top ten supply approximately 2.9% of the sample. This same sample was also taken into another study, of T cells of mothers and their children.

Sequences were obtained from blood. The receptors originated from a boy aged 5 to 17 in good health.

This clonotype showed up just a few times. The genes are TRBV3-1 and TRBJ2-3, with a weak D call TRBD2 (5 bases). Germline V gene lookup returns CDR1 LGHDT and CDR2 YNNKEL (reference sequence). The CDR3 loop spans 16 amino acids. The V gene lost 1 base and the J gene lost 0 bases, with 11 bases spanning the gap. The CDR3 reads CASSQGRGVSTDTQYF. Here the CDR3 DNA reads TGTGCCAGCAGCCAAGGACGGGGTGTCAGCACAGATACGCAGTATTTT.

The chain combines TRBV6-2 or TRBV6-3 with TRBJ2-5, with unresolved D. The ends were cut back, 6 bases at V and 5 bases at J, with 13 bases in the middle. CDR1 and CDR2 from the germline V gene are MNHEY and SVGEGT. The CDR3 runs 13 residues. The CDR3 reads CASSSGRVETQYF. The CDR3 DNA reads TGTGCCAGCAGCTCCGGCCGGGTGGAGACCCAGTACTTC.

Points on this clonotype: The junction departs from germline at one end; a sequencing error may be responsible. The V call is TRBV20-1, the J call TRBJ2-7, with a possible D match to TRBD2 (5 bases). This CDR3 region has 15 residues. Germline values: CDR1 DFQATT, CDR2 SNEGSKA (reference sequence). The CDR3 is CSPSQPSRPSDEQYF. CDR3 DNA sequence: TGCAGTCCTAGCCAACCGTCCCGGCCTTCGGACGAGCAGTACTTC.

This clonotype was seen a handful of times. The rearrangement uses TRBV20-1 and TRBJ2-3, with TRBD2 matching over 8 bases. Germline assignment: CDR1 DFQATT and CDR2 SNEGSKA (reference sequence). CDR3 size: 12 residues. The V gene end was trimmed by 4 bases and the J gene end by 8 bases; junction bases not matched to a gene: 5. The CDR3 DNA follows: TGCAGTGCTACCACTAGCGGAACTACGCAGTATTTT. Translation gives CSATTSGTTQYF.

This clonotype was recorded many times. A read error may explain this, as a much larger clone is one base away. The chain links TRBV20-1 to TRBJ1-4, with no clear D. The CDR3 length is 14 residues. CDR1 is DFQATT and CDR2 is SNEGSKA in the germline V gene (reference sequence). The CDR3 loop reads CSARDPATSEKLFF. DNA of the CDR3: TGCAGTGCTAGAGATCCCGCAACTAGTGAAAAACTGTTTTTT.

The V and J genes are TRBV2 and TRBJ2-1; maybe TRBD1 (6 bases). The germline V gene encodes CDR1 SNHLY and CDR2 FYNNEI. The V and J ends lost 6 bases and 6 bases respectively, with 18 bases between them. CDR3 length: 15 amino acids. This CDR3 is CASSPHPRGSNEQFF. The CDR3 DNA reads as TGTGCCAGCAGCCCCCACCCCAGGGGAAGCAATGAGCAGTTCTTC.

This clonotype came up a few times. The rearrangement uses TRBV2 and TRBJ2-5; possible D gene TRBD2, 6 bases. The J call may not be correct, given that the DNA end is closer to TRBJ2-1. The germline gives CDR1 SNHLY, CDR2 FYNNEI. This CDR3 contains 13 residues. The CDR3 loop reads CASSTRLVSEQFF. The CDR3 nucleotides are TGTGCCAGCAGTACCCGACTAGTTTCTGAGCAGTTCTTC.

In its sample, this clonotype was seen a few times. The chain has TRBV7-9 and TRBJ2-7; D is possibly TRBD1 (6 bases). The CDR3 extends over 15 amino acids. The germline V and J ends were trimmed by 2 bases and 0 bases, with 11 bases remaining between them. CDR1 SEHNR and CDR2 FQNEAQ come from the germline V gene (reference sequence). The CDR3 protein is CASSLRAGVSYEQYF. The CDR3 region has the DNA TGTGCCAGCAGCTTACGGGCAGGGGTCTCCTACGAGCAGTACTTC.

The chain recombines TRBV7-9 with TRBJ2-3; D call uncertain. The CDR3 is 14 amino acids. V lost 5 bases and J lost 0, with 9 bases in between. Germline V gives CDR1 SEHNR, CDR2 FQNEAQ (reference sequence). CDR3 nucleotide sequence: TGTGCCAGCAGCCCCCAGAAAAGCACAGATACGCAGTATTTT. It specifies CASSPQKSTDTQYF. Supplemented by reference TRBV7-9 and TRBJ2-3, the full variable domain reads DTGVSQNPRHKITKRGQNVTFRCDPISEHNRLYWYRQTLGQGPEFLTYFQNEAQLEKSRLLSDRFSAERPKGSFSTLEIQRTEQGDSAMYLCASSPQKSTDTQYFGPGTRLTVL.

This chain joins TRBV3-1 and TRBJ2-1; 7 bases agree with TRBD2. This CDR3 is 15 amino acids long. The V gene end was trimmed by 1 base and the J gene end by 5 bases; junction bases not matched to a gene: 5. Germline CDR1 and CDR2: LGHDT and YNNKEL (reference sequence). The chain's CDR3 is CASSQGRGWDNEQFF. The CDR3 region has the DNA TGTGCCAGCAGCCAAGGGCGGGGGTGGGACAATGAGCAGTTCTTC.

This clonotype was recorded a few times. CDR3 nucleotides: TGTGCCAGCAGTTCCGGGACAGGGGGGCCCTACGAGCAGTACTTC. Translated: CASSSGTGGPYEQYF. J is TRBJ2-7 and V is TRBV27; 11 bases are a match to TRBD1. The length of the CDR3 is 15 residues. V trimming: 4 bases; J trimming: 2 bases; junction bases outside the gene matches: 4. Looked up from germline, CDR1 is MNHEY and CDR2 is SMNVEV (reference sequence).

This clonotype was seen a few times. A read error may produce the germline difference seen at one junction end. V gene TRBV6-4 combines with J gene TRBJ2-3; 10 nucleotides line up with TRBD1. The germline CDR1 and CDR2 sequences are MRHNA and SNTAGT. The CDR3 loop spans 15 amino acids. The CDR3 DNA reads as TGTGGCAGCAGTCCGACAGGGGGCGAAGGGGATACGCAGTATTTT. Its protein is CGSSPTGGEGDTQYF.

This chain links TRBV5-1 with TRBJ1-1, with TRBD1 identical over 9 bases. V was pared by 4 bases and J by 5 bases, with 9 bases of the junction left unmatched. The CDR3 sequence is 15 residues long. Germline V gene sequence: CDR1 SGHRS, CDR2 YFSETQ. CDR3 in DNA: TGCGCCAGCAGCCCTCCCGGGACAGGGAGGACTGAAGCTTTCTTT. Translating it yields CASSPPGTGRTEAFF. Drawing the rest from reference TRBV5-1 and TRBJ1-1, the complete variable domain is KAGVTQTPRYLIKTRGQQVTLSCSPISGHRSVSWYQQTPGQGLQFLFEYFSETQRNKGNFPGRFSGRQFSNSRSEMNVSTLELGDSALYLCASSPPGTGRTEAFFGQGTRLTVV.

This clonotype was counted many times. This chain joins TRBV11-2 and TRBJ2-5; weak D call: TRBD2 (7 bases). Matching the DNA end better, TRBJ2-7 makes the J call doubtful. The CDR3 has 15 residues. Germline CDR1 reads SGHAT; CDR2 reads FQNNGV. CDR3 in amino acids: CASSTGGHPLYEQYF. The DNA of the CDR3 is TGTGCCAGCAGCACCGGGGGGCACCCCCTGTACGAGCAGTACTTC.

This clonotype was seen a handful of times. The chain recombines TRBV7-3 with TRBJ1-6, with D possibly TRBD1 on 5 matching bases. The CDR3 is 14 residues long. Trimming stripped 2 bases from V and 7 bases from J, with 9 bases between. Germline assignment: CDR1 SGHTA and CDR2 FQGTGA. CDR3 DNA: TGTGCCAGCAGCTTAGGGACCTCAAATTCACCCCTCCACTTT. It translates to CASSLGTSNSPLHF.

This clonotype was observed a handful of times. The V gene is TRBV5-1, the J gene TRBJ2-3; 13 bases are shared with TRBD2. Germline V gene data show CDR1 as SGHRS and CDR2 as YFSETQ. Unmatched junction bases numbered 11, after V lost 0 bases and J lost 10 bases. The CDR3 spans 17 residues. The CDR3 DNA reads TGCGCCAGCAGCTTGGCCGTACTAGCGGGGGGGCAGAATGCGCAGTATTTT. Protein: CASSLAVLAGGQNAQYF.

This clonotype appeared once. The CDR3 sequence is CASSQDLRDSGPYEQYF. DNA of the CDR3: TGTGCCAGCAGCCAAGATCTCCGGGACAGCGGTCCCTACGAGCAGTACTTC. The chain links TRBV3-1 to TRBJ2-7; 7 bases map to TRBD1. Germline CDR1 reads LGHDT; CDR2 reads YNNKEL (reference sequence). The CDR3 spans 17 residues. J was trimmed by 2 bases and V by 0 bases; bases with no gene match: 10.